This T cell receptor (beta chain) was found in a study of T cell responses to AZD1222 COVID-19 vaccine (dated by TCRdb to about 2021). General notes on the study: TCR sequencing was performed for some 250 trial participants, of whom 207 were given two doses of AZD1222 and around 26 were given two doses of MenACWY control vaccine. Trial participants were enrolled by age into 18-55, 56-69 and 70-plus year subgroups, with approximately 160, 26 and 62 TCR-sequenced participants respectively.

Spanning cysteine to phenylalanine, the CDR3 consists of 12 amino acids. Only the CDR3 portion is preserved as DNA: 36 bases, with reading frame beginning at the first base. Reading the germline V gene (reference sequence) gives CDR1 GTSNPN and CDR2 SVGIG. V is reduced by 1 base and J by 4 bases, leaving a spacing of 8 bases between them. The CDR3 regions of human TCRbeta chains were subjected to immunosequencing. Under the source paper's analysis protocol: TCRs in the repertoires were compared against a reference library of SARS-CoV-2-specific TCRs that had been generated with the MIRA antigen-specificity platform. Breadth was defined as the fraction of unique TCRs that were SARS-CoV-2-associated. Depth was defined as the fraction of total T cells that were SARS-CoV-2-associated. Using the MIRA data, every spike-specific TCR was mapped to the spike region that the TCR reacted to and assigned to either a CD4 or a CD8 class. Log10-transformed breadth and depth values were compared by one-way ANOVA with Sidak's multiple comparisons tests. TCRdb took this table from immuneACCESS and kept in-frame rearrangements with V and J called. Such tables lack part of the clones; where checked against another copy, unresolved V genes explain under half of the gap, and the rest is unexplained. The DNA gave D and trimming, while V, J and clone size come from that table. Here the sample has about 91,000 clones; approximately 90% occur a single time. The top ten constitute about 3% of the sample.

This clone has only a few counts. The antigen it binds to is not known. One base away there is no much larger clone; base qualities are not given. Taken with the paper, the label for time point translates to: about 28 days (+/-7) after the second vaccine dose. AZD1222 recipients whose second dose came at about 4 weeks and those whose second dose came at about 12 weeks were combined into one group, since spike-specific TCR depth and breadth did not differ between the two schedules. Vaccinee samples came from UK trials COV001 and COV002, including a single-blind randomized controlled phase 2/3 trial of AZD1222 (ChAdOx1 nCoV-19) in healthy adults. Trial participant PBMC samples were collected at day 0 and day 28 after the second dose for TCRbeta chain sequencing. Summary of the overall study and its limitations: CD4 TCRs associated with the vaccine covered the entire spike protein, and the dominant responses were in regions 160-218 and 743-854. Conclusions about previously exposed vaccinees are limited because only six or seven AZD1222 recipients were SARS-CoV-2 seropositive at baseline. In the small 56-69-year group, the increase in depth fell short of significance, most likely because of low power. After two AZD1222 doses, spike-specific TCR breadth and depth were significantly higher than at day 0 and than in MenACWY recipients. Most participants were white British and females outnumbered males, and the authors suggested that clonal diversity may have been underestimated. Because no day 14 peak-response samples were available, the repertoires could be characterized only after the peak T cell response. Epitopes outside the regions mutated in the B.1.351 and B.1.1.7 variants were reportedly recognized by nearly half of the unique spike-specific TCRs.

The chain is assembled from TRBV30 and TRBJ2-7; the D gene is possibly TRBD1, with 5 bases matching. This TCR was recovered from an adult who received the AZD1222 COVID-19 vaccine. Here the sequenced sample was peripheral blood, taken 28 days after the second AZD1222 dose. In nucleotides, the sequence is TGTGCCTGGAGTGGCGCAGGGTACGAGCAGTACTTC. This is translated as CAWSGAGYEQYF.